This TCR beta chain was observed in a study of post-analysis software for immune sequencing data. About the research overall: The study covered relapsing-remitting, secondary progressive and progressive-relapsing courses of multiple sclerosis. Study-level findings and limits: A significant reduction in normalized Chao1 diversity was observed in multiple sclerosis patients versus controls. The five TRBV segments detected at higher frequency in patients than in controls included TRBV5-6, TRBV5-1 and TRBV20-1. Same-batch preparations were strongly co-clustered by F measure.

CDR3 size: 15 residues. Germline lookup yields CDR1 MNHEY and CDR2 SVGAGI. V dropped 7 bases and J dropped 5 bases, with 18 bases sitting between them. The TCR beta cDNA libraries contained unique molecular identifiers. Each batch of about 0.95 to 11 million T cells produced around 460,000 cDNA molecules. TCRdb re-analysed the PCR reads in MiXCR, keeping a single row per CDR3 protein. The table shows 650,000 to 850,000 distinct CDR3 sequences, with roughly 46% occurring only once. A word on this clonotype: Its antigen is currently unknown.

Specimen: blood. This chain links TRBV6-5 with TRBJ2-1; D possibly uses TRBD1 or TRBD2 (5 bases each). The origin of this receptor is a girl aged 10 to 17 with multiple sclerosis. The CDR3 DNA sequence: TGTGCCAGCACCCCCGGGACGGAACTAGACAATGAGCAGTTCTTC. Translated: CASTPGTELDNEQFF.